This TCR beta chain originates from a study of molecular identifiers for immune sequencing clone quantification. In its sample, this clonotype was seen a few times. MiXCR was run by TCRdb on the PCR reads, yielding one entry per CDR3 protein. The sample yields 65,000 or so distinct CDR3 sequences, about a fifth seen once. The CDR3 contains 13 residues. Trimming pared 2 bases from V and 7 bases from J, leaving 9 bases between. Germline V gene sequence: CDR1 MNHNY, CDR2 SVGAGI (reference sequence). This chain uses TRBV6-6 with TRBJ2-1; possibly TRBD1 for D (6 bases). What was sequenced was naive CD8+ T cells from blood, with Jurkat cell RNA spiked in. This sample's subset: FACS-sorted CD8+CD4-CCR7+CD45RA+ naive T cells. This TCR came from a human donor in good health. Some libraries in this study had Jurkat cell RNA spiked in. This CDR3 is CASSYPGVNEQFF. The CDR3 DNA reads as TGTGCCAGCAGTTACCCAGGGGTGAATGAGCAGTTCTTC.